Included here is one TCR beta chain sequence, with context. Assay: immunoSEQ multiplex PCR; the TCRdb copy retains only in-frame clones and omits some. This table has about 610,000 clones, about 96% appearing once. The data derive from a study of shared clonotypes between healthy human individuals. Naive CD8 cells were CD45RO-negative, positively selected for CCR7, excluding terminally differentiated effector memory CD45RA+ cells. Trimming cost V 4 bases and J 7 bases, with 16 bases left between them. The CDR3 loop spans 14 amino acids. Germline loops: CDR1 MNHEY, CDR2 SMNVEV (reference sequence). The clonotype originates from a woman in her thirties in good health. The rearrangement joins TRBV27 to TRBJ1-2; D call uncertain. The sequenced sample was naive CD8+ T cells sorted from blood. As DNA, the CDR3 is TGTGCCAGCAGTTGGACGGGGTCTAGCGCTGGCTACACCTTC. Translated, it gives CASSWTGSSAGYTF.